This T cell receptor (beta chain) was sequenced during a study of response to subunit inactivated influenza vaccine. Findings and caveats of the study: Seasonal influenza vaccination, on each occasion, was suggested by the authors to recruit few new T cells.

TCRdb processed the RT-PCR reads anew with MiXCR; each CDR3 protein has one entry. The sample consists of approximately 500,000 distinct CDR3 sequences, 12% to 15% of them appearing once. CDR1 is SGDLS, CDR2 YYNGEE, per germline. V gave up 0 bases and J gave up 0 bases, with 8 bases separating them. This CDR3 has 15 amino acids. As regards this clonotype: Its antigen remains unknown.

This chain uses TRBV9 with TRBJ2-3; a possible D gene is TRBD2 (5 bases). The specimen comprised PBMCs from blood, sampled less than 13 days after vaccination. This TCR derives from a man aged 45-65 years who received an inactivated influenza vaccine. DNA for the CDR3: TGTGCCAGCAGCGTAGCGGAGGTGAGCACAGATACGCAGTATTTT. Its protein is CASSVAEVSTDTQYF.